This entry lists 30 T cell receptor beta chains sequenced from one sample in a study of immune evolution from preneoplasia to lung adenocarcinoma. Libraries were prepared by immunoSEQ multiplex PCR; TCRdb keeps only in-frame clonotypes and omits some of them. The sample carries 11,000 to 15,000 clones, roughly 80% recorded once. The specimen was FFPE minimally invasive lung adenocarcinoma tissue. Receptors originate from a person between 65 and 79 years old with lung adenocarcinoma.

DNA for the CDR3: TGTGCCAGCAGTGAAGCGCTAGTCGCATCCTACGAGCAGTACTTC. This codes for CASSEALVASYEQYF. This chain uses TRBV6-1 with TRBJ2-7; D is ambiguous. V was cut by 0 bases and J by 1 base, with 10 bases left in between. Germline V gene data show CDR1 as MNHNS and CDR2 as SASEGT. This CDR3 has 15 residues.

The rearrangement uses TRBV28 and TRBJ2-5; D gene ambiguous. The CDR3 has 13 residues. V dropped 5 bases and J dropped 1 base, with 8 bases sitting between them. Germline-derived CDR1 and CDR2 are MDHEN and SYDVKM. The CDR3 nucleotides read TGTGCCAGCAGTACCCCGGGCCAAGAGACCCAGTACTTC. Translation gives CASSTPGQETQYF.

The chain links TRBV5-6 to TRBJ1-4; 9 bases fit TRBD1. The CDR3 sequence is 15 residues long. V was pared by 0 bases and J by 7 bases, with 4 bases of the junction left unmatched. CDR1 is SGHDT, CDR2 YYEEEE, per germline. The CDR3 loop is CASSLGGTGSEKLFF. CDR3 bases: TGTGCCAGCAGCTTGGGAGGGACAGGGAGTGAAAAACTGTTTTTT.

This clone was counted only a few times. The gene calls are TRBV5-1 and TRBJ1-6, with TRBD1 identical over 9 bases. This CDR3 is 14 amino acids long. The V gene's germline CDR1 is SGHRS and CDR2 YFSETQ. V lost 7 bases, J lost 10 bases, and 9 bases stayed unmatched. CDR3 in amino acids: CASGTGTGLSPLHF. The CDR3 region has the DNA TGCGCCAGCGGAACCGGGACAGGGTTGTCACCCCTCCACTTT.

This clone was picked up one time. Other DNA sequences from this sample encode an identical CDR3 as well. The chain joins TRBV9 to TRBJ2-2, with no clear D. Per the germline V gene, CDR1 is SGDLS and CDR2 is YYNGEE. The CDR3 extends over 12 amino acids. V gave up 0 bases and J gave up 7 bases, with 4 bases separating them. This chain's CDR3 is CASSVDNGELFF. The CDR3 DNA sequence: TGTGCCAGCAGCGTAGACAACGGGGAGCTGTTTTTT.

This clone was seen more than once but under ten times. This chain connects TRBV7-9 to TRBJ2-1; 7 bases are shared with TRBD1. The CDR3 is 15 residues long. V lost 4 bases and J lost 4; bases outside the gene matches: 7. Looked up from germline, CDR1 is SEHNR and CDR2 is FQNEAQ (reference sequence). The CDR3 DNA reads as TGTGCCAGCAGCTCCGGGGACAGCCTTTACAATGAGCAGTTCTTC. Protein sequence: CASSSGDSLYNEQFF.

This chain connects TRBV5-4 to TRBJ2-3, with D possibly being TRBD2 (6 bases). Trimming left V 3 bases short and J 6 bases short, with 17 bases between. In germline, CDR1 is SGHNT, CDR2 YYREEE (reference sequence). CDR3 length: 15 residues. In DNA, the CDR3 is TGTGCCAGCAGCTCCCAAGGGAGGAGGGAGGATACGCAGTATTTT. It is translated as CASSSQGRREDTQYF. The entire variable domain, with the rest obtained from reference TRBV5-4 and TRBJ2-3, is as follows: ETGVTQSPTHLIKTRGQQVTLRCSSQSGHNTVSWYQQALGQGPQFIFQYYREEENGRGNFPPRFSGLQFPNYSSELNVNALELDDSALYLCASSSQGRREDTQYFGPGTRLTVL.

This clone was seen just once. The chain links TRBV11-1 to TRBJ1-2; D gene unclear. V gave up 2 bases and J gave up 5 bases, with 12 bases separating them. CDR1 is SGHAT, CDR2 FQDESV, per germline (reference sequence). The CDR3 length is 14 residues. CDR3 loop: CASSLSTDLYGYTF. The CDR3 DNA reads as TGTGCCAGCAGCTTATCTACAGACCTTTATGGCTACACCTTC.

V gene TRBV30 combines with J gene TRBJ1-2; maybe TRBD1 (5 bases). Germline CDR1 reads GTSNPN; CDR2 reads SVGIG (reference sequence). This CDR3 spans 12 amino acids. V lost 1 base, J lost 9 bases, and 12 bases lay in between. CDR3: CAWSGDGHSYTF. For the CDR3, the DNA is TGTGCCTGGAGTGGCGACGGACACAGCTACACCTTC.

This chain joins TRBV7-3 and TRBJ2-3; D is ambiguous. Trimming stripped 3 bases from V and 3 bases from J, with 7 bases between. The CDR3 loop spans 13 amino acids. Germline assignment: CDR1 SGHTA and CDR2 FQGTGA. CDR3 sequence reads: CASSLGGTDTQYF. CDR3 coding DNA: TGTGCCAGCAGCTTGGGTGGGACAGATACGCAGTATTTT.

The V call is TRBV29-1, the J call TRBJ1-2; D unclear. This CDR3 has 12 amino acids. The germline V gene has CDR1 SQVTM and CDR2 ANQGSEA. V was cut by 6 bases and J by 3 bases, with 11 bases left in between. CDR3 nucleotide sequence: TGCAGCGTCCTCTCAGGTGACTATGGCTACACCTTC. Protein: CSVLSGDYGYTF.

The rearrangement joins TRBV28 to TRBJ2-7, with 10 positions matching TRBD2. The trim removed 5 bases at V and 1 base at J, leaving 5 bases unmatched. The germline V gene has CDR1 MDHEN and CDR2 SYDVKM. The CDR3 is 15 residues long. The CDR3 DNA follows: TGTGCCAGCAGTACCCCGGGACTAGCGTCCTACGAGCAGTACTTC. Protein sequence: CASSTPGLASYEQYF.

This clone has just a few counts. This rearrangement joins TRBV28 to TRBJ2-5, with TRBD2 identical over 12 bases. Germline CDR1 and CDR2: MDHEN and SYDVKM. The V segment lost 6 bases and the J segment 1 base; nucleotides outside the gene matches: 12. The CDR3 has 18 residues. The CDR3 is CASRKTSGSGVGQETQYF. The CDR3 nucleotides read TGTGCCAGCAGGAAGACTAGCGGGAGCGGGGTAGGCCAAGAGACCCAGTACTTC.

The rearrangement links TRBV30 to TRBJ2-3; 10 bases map to TRBD1. In germline, CDR1 is GTSNPN, CDR2 SVGIG (reference sequence). With 4 bases clipped from V and 2 bases from J, the junction kept 12 bases outside the gene matches. The CDR3 is made up of 17 amino acids. CDR3 protein: CAWKNRQGAPPTDTQYF. CDR3 coding DNA: TGTGCCTGGAAGAACCGACAGGGGGCGCCCCCCACAGATACGCAGTATTTT. Drawing the rest from reference TRBV30 and TRBJ2-3, the complete variable domain is SQTIHQWPATLVQPVGSPLSLECTVEGTSNPNLYWYRQAAGRGLQLLFYSVGIGQISSEVPQNLSASRPQDRQFILSSKKLLLSDSGFYLCAWKNRQGAPPTDTQYFGPGTRLTVL.

V gene TRBV18 combines with J gene TRBJ2-7, with 7 bases fitting TRBD1. Trimming took 0 bases from V and 5 from J; bases not matched to a gene: 7. The CDR3 contains 15 residues. Germline loops: CDR1 KGHSH, CDR2 LQKENI. This chain's CDR3 is CASSPPGQTFDEQYF. The DNA for the CDR3 is TGTGCCAGCTCACCACCGGGACAGACCTTCGACGAGCAGTACTTC.

This clone was recorded once. The rearrangement uses TRBV2 and TRBJ2-7, with 12 bases matching TRBD2. With V trimmed by 4 bases and J by 7 bases, 11 bases remained unmatched. The CDR3 consists of 16 residues. Germline V gene data show CDR1 as SNHLY and CDR2 as FYNNEI. CDR3 in amino acids: CASSGRLAGVSSEQYF. For the CDR3, the DNA is TGTGCCAGCAGTGGAAGACTAGCGGGAGTATCAAGTGAGCAGTACTTC. The full variable domain, rest sourced from reference TRBV2 and TRBJ2-7, is EPEVTQTPSHQVTQMGQEVILRCVPISNHLYFYWYRQILGQKVEFLVSFYNNEISEKSEIFDDQFSVERPDGSNFTLKIRSTKLEDSAMYFCASSGRLAGVSSEQYFGPGTRLTVT.

The V call is TRBV19, the J call TRBJ2-1; D might be TRBD2 (5 bases). This CDR3 contains 16 residues. CDR1 is LNHDA and CDR2 is SQIVND in the germline V gene (reference sequence). The V and J ends lost 10 bases and 0 bases respectively, with 19 bases between them. Written as DNA, the CDR3 is TGTGCCACCCATAAGGAGGTGGGAGCCTCCTACAATGAGCAGTTCTTC. Residues: CATHKEVGASYNEQFF.

This clone has a handful of counts. The chain has TRBV28 and TRBJ1-1, with D unclear. V lost 6 bases, J lost 1 base, and 6 bases lay in between. The CDR3 spans 12 residues. Germline values: CDR1 MDHEN, CDR2 SYDVKM. The CDR3 DNA sequence: TGTGCCAGCAGACTTGGGAACACTGAAGCTTTCTTT. Its translation is CASRLGNTEAFF.

This clone came up once. The chain combines TRBV5-1 with TRBJ2-2, with 8 bases identical to TRBD1. J lost 4 bases, V lost 0 bases, and 5 bases had no gene match. The CDR3 totals 16 residues. The germline V gene has CDR1 SGHRS and CDR2 YFSETQ. CDR3 region: CASSLVRQGSTGELFF. CDR3 nucleotides: TGCGCCAGCAGCTTGGTCCGACAGGGGAGCACCGGGGAGCTGTTTTTT.

The V call is TRBV29-1, the J call TRBJ2-3; weak D call: TRBD1 (6 bases). Trimming shortened V by 2 bases and J by 4 bases, and 16 bases separated the two germline ends. Per germline, CDR1 SQVTM and CDR2 ANQGSEA. The CDR3 is made up of 15 amino acids. CDR3 coding DNA: TGCAGCGTTGAAAGCGCTCTGGGGGCTTCAGATACGCAGTATTTT. Translation gives CSVESALGASDTQYF.

The rearrangement joins TRBV4-1 to TRBJ1-6; D gene uncertain. V was clipped by 4 bases and J by 8 bases, with 15 bases between them. This CDR3 has 15 residues. In germline, CDR1 is MGHRA, CDR2 YSYEKL. CDR3 region: CASSLNTGRYSPLHF. For the CDR3, the DNA is TGCGCCAGCAGCCTTAACACCGGAAGGTATTCACCCCTCCACTTT.

Only one count was recorded for this clone. V usage is TRBV6-1 and J usage is TRBJ2-7; the match to TRBD1 covers 9 bases. With 11 bases clipped from V and 5 bases from J, the junction kept 10 bases outside the gene matches. The germline V gene encodes CDR1 MNHNS and CDR2 SASEGT. The CDR3 has 13 amino acids. This CDR3 is CAGRKTGGHEQYF. CDR3 in DNA: TGTGCCGGCCGTAAGACAGGGGGTCACGAGCAGTACTTC.

V gene TRBV4-1 combines with J gene TRBJ2-2; no firm D call. This CDR3 has 13 amino acids. V shed 8 bases and J shed 5 bases, with 12 bases lying between them. Per germline, CDR1 MGHRA and CDR2 YSYEKL. This CDR3 reads CASARAVTGELFF. The CDR3 region has the DNA TGCGCCAGCGCAAGGGCGGTAACCGGGGAGCTGTTTTTT.

CDR3 coding DNA: TGTGCCAGCAGCGCCCGGACGGATGAAAAACTGTTTTTT. Translated: CASSARTDEKLFF. J is TRBJ1-4 and V is TRBV9, with D unresolved. V lost 3 bases, J lost 6 bases, and 9 bases lay in between. Germline CDR1 reads SGDLS; CDR2 reads YYNGEE. This CDR3 contains 13 residues.

This clone was detected only a few times. The chain recombines TRBV28 with TRBJ1-2; the D is unclear. Germline CDR1 and CDR2: MDHEN and SYDVKM. Trimming cost V 2 bases and J 4 bases, with 5 bases left between them. CDR3 length: 12 residues. The CDR3 nucleotides read TGTGCCAGCAGTTTAGTTCGCTATGGCTACACCTTC. It yields the protein CASSLVRYGYTF.

The chain has TRBV28 and TRBJ1-5; 8 bases line up with TRBD1. This CDR3 region has 14 residues. Trimming took 5 bases from V and 2 from J; bases not matched to a gene: 2. From germline, CDR1 is MDHEN and CDR2 SYDVKM. CDR3 protein: CASSQGAGNQPQHF. CDR3 coding DNA: TGTGCCAGCAGTCAGGGGGCAGGCAATCAGCCCCAGCATTTT.

This clone occurred once. V is TRBV7-9 and J is TRBJ1-1; 9 bases agree with TRBD1. Germline CDR1 SEHNR, CDR2 FQNEAQ (reference sequence). The ends lost 2 bases at V and 4 bases at J; junction bases unmatched: 2. There are 14 residues in the CDR3. The CDR3 protein is CASSLTGGGTEAFF. CDR3 sequence (DNA): TGTGCCAGCAGCTTAACAGGGGGCGGCACTGAAGCTTTCTTT.

The chain uses TRBV5-5 and TRBJ2-1; D gene ambiguous. Germline loops: CDR1 SGHKS, CDR2 YYEKEE (reference sequence). There are 15 residues in the CDR3. The germline V and J ends were trimmed by 4 bases and 2 bases, with 13 bases remaining between them. CDR3 bases: TGTGCCAGCAGCATTGCCCCCGGGCCCTACAATGAGCAGTTCTTC. Its protein is CASSIAPGPYNEQFF.

The CDR3 bases are TGTGCCAGCAGTTACCGGGACAGGGCAGTAGCAGATACGCAGTATTTT. Translating it yields CASSYRDRAVADTQYF. The chain carries TRBV6-5 and TRBJ2-3; TRBD1 agrees at 9 bases. The V gene's germline CDR1 is MNHEY and CDR2 SVGAGI. This CDR3 spans 16 amino acids. Trimming took 2 bases from V and 4 from J; bases not matched to a gene: 7.

CDR3 sequence (DNA): TGTGCCAGCAGCTCTGGGACAGCCTCTGGAAACACCATATATTTT. Translated, it gives CASSSGTASGNTIYF. The chain recombines TRBV7-9 with TRBJ1-3; TRBD1 aligns across 7 bases. The CDR3 contains 15 residues. Germline CDR1 is SEHNR and CDR2 is FQNEAQ (reference sequence). V lost 4 bases and J lost 0; bases outside the gene matches: 3.